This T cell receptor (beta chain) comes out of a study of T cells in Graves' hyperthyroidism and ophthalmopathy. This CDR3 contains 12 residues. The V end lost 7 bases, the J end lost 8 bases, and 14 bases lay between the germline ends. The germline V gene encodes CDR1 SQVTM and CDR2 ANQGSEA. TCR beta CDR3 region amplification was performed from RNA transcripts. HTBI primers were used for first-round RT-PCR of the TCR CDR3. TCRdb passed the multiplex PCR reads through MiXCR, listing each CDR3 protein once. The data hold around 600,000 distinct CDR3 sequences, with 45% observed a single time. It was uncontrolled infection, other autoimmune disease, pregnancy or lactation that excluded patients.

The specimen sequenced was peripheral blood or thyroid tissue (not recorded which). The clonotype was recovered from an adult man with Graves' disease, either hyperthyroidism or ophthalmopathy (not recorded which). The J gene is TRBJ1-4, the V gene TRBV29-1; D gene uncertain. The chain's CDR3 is CSASGLGEKLFF. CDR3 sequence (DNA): TGCAGCGCGTCGGGCTTGGGGGAAAAACTGTTTTTT.